These 21 T cell receptor beta chains originate from one sample sequenced in a study of cytomegalovirus exposure and HLA in healthy donors (dated by TCRdb to the late 2010s). The library was obtained by the immunoSEQ multiplex PCR assay. A mixture of 60 forward primers for TCR Vbeta segments and 13 reverse primers for TCR Jbeta segments was used in the multiplex PCR. This immuneACCESS table, as held by TCRdb, lists in-frame sequences with V and J called but not all clones. Of the missing ones, under half trace to an unresolved V gene in checked studies; the others have no known cause. The sample includes 150,000 to 200,000 clones, with 75% to 90% observed a single time. The ten biggest clones cover approximately 8.5% of the sample. Sample: PBMCs. The receptors derive from a man aged 18-30 years in good health and CMV-seropositive.

In nucleotides, the CDR3 is TGTGCCAGCAGCTTGGTATGGAGGGCAGGGGGATACGAGCAGTACTTC. As protein: CASSLVWRAGGYEQYF. The chain links TRBV5-6 to TRBJ2-7; tentatively, D is TRBD1 (7 bases). Germline loops: CDR1 SGHDT, CDR2 YYEEEE. Trimming cost V 0 bases and J 4 bases, with 17 bases left between them. The CDR3 loop spans 16 amino acids. The full variable domain, completed using reference TRBV5-6 and TRBJ2-7, is DAGVTQSPTHLIKTRGQQVTLRCSPKSGHDTVSWYQQALGQGPQFIFQYYEEEERQRGNFPDRFSGHQFPNYSSELNVNALLLGDSALYLCASSLVWRAGGYEQYFGPGTRLTVT.

This chain uses TRBV9 with TRBJ1-1; D is unresolved. CDR1 and CDR2 (germline): SGDLS, YYNGEE. V lost 0 bases and J lost 5, with 14 bases in between. This CDR3 contains 15 residues. The CDR3 coding sequence is TGTGCCAGCAGCGTAGGGGTGCGGCAGCCAACTGAAGCTTTCTTT. Encoded protein: CASSVGVRQPTEAFF.

A remark on this clone: This same CDR3 is encoded by further DNA sequences in the sample. The gene calls are TRBV18 and TRBJ2-3; 9 positions agree with TRBD1. From germline, CDR1 is KGHSH and CDR2 LQKENI. V shed 3 bases and J 1 base; nucleotides not matched to a gene: 2. This CDR3 contains 15 residues. CDR3 sequence reads: CASSPRDRGTDTQYF. CDR3 bases: TGTGCCAGCTCACCGCGGGACAGGGGCACAGATACGCAGTATTTT.

The chain recombines TRBV6-1 with TRBJ1-5, with D possibly matching TRBD1 (5 bases). The CDR3 is 15 residues long. The germline gives CDR1 MNHNS, CDR2 SASEGT. The V and J ends lost 2 bases and 4 bases respectively, with 12 bases between them. CDR3 bases: TGTGCCAGCAGTGAACAGGCAGGGCAGAATCAGCCCCAGCATTTT. Protein sequence: CASSEQAGQNQPQHF.

The rearrangement links TRBV5-4 to TRBJ2-1, with 11 bases matching TRBD2. The CDR3 loop spans 15 amino acids. V dropped 1 base and J dropped 5; count of bases not matched to a gene: 2. Germline V gene lookup returns CDR1 SGHNT and CDR2 YYREEE (reference sequence). In nucleotides, the CDR3 is TGTGCCAGCAGCTTGACTAGCGGGGGAGACAATGAGCAGTTCTTC. The encoded protein is CASSLTSGGDNEQFF.

CDR3 residues: CASSPRQGTIYGYTF. The CDR3 coding sequence is TGCGCCAGCAGCCCCCGACAGGGGACAATCTATGGCTACACCTTC. The V call is TRBV4-1, the J call TRBJ1-2; 8 positions agree with TRBD1. CDR3 length: 15 amino acids. The J segment lost 4 bases and the V segment lost 4 bases, leaving 8 bases of the junction unmatched. Germline V gene lookup returns CDR1 MGHRA and CDR2 YSYEKL.

This chain links TRBV27 with TRBJ2-5, with TRBD1 identical over 7 bases. The tail of the sequence fits TRBJ2-7 better, so the J call may be wrong. Germline values: CDR1 MNHEY, CDR2 SMNVEV (reference sequence). The CDR3 consists of 16 residues. As DNA, the CDR3 is TGTGCCAGCAGTCCCCTCGACAGGGCGAGGACCTACGAGCAGTACTTC. The encoded protein is CASSPLDRARTYEQYF.

The gene calls are TRBV5-1 and TRBJ2-7; 7 nucleotides line up with TRBD2. V lost 0 bases and J lost 2; bases outside the gene matches: 2. This CDR3 is built from 14 residues. CDR1 is SGHRS and CDR2 is YFSETQ in the germline V gene. The CDR3 sequence is CASSLAAGAYEQYF. The CDR3 nucleotides are TGCGCCAGCAGCTTGGCGGCGGGGGCCTACGAGCAGTACTTC.

The chain joins TRBV6-5 to TRBJ1-1, with unresolved D. V gave up 6 bases and J gave up 3 bases, with 11 bases separating them. This CDR3 is 13 amino acids long. CDR1 is MNHEY and CDR2 is SVGAGI in the germline V gene. This CDR3 is CASREIRDTEAFF. The CDR3, as DNA: TGTGCCAGCAGAGAAATACGGGACACTGAAGCTTTCTTT.

The chain links TRBV30 to TRBJ2-5, with 12 bases that match TRBD1. CDR1 is GTSNPN, CDR2 SVGIG, per germline (reference sequence). This CDR3 region has 16 residues. The J segment lost 5 bases and the V segment lost 6 bases, leaving 13 bases of the junction unmatched. CDR3 region: CACTSGTGGGLETQYF. The CDR3 coding sequence is TGTGCCTGCACGTCCGGGACAGGGGGCGGTTTGGAGACCCAGTACTTC.

This rearrangement joins TRBV10-3 to TRBJ1-1, with D perhaps TRBD1 (5 bases). The CDR3 totals 15 residues. The V end was cut by 4 bases, the J end by 5 bases, with 17 bases between. Germline V lookup: CDR1 ENHRY, CDR2 SYGVKD. The CDR3 DNA reads TGTGCCATCAGTGTCTCAGGGCAGGGAAGGACTGAAGCTTTCTTT. This encodes CAISVSGQGRTEAFF.

The chain combines TRBV7-2 with TRBJ2-5; TRBD1 is a possible D gene (6 bases). The end of the DNA aligns better with TRBJ2-7, so the J call may be wrong. CDR1 SGHTA and CDR2 FQGNSA come from the germline V gene. The CDR3 spans 13 residues. The CDR3 sequence: CASSLAGHYEQYF. As DNA, the CDR3 is TGTGCCAGCAGCTTAGCGGGACACTACGAGCAGTACTTC.

A single count supports this clone. This rearrangement joins TRBV5-1 to TRBJ2-5, with 7 bases identical to TRBD2. J gave up 5 bases and V 5 bases, and 9 bases lay outside the gene matches. The CDR3 loop spans 14 amino acids. Germline loops: CDR1 SGHRS, CDR2 YFSETQ. In DNA form, the CDR3 reads TGCGCCAGCAGTGGGGGGGGGATCGGCGAGACCCAGTACTTC. Protein sequence: CASSGGGIGETQYF.

The chain links TRBV30 to TRBJ2-7; D possibly corresponds to TRBD1 (6 bases). Germline values: CDR1 GTSNPN, CDR2 SVGIG (reference sequence). V lost 2 bases to trimming and J lost 3 bases, with 8 bases between them. This CDR3 region has 12 residues. The CDR3 region is CAWSKGVYEQYF. The DNA for the CDR3 is TGTGCCTGGAGTAAGGGGGTCTACGAGCAGTACTTC.

The chain is built from TRBV6-1 and TRBJ2-5; D may be TRBD2 (5 bases). The J call may not be correct, given that the DNA end is closer to TRBJ2-7. Germline lookup yields CDR1 MNHNS and CDR2 SASEGT. The CDR3 runs 14 residues. CDR3 DNA: TGTGCCAGCAGTGAACGCCCTGGACTTGTCGAGCAGTACTTC. This translates into CASSERPGLVEQYF.

About this clone itself: The junction departs from the called germline gene at one end, perhaps through a read error. This chain connects TRBV9 to TRBJ2-1; 11 bases are shared with TRBD2. The CDR3 covers 13 residues. Germline-derived CDR1 and CDR2 are SGDLS and YYNGEE. The chain's CDR3 is CASSVASGGNRVF. The CDR3 nucleotides read TGTGCCAGCAGCGTGGCTAGCGGGGGGAACCGAGTCTTC.

The J gene is TRBJ2-7, the V gene TRBV7-9; no definite D call. The CDR3 is made up of 13 amino acids. Germline V lookup: CDR1 SEHNR, CDR2 FQNEAQ (reference sequence). Deletions cut 1 base from V and 6 bases from J, with 10 bases between. The CDR3 sequence: CASSLDGLAEQYF. CDR3 sequence (DNA): TGTGCCAGCAGCTTAGACGGGTTGGCCGAGCAGTACTTC. Combining the CDR3 with reference TRBV7-9 and TRBJ2-7 gives the whole variable domain DTGVSQNPRHKITKRGQNVTFRCDPISEHNRLYWYRQTLGQGPEFLTYFQNEAQLEKSRLLSDRFSAERPKGSFSTLEIQRTEQGDSAMYLCASSLDGLAEQYFGPGTRLTVT.

The chain recombines TRBV19 with TRBJ2-7; 10 bases line up with TRBD1. Unmatched junction bases numbered 11, after V lost 4 bases and J lost 2 bases. Germline V gives CDR1 LNHDA, CDR2 SQIVND (reference sequence). The CDR3 covers 17 residues. CDR3 DNA: TGTGCCAGTAGTAGAACCACCGGACAGGGGGTCCCCTACGAGCAGTACTTC. Encoded protein: CASSRTTGQGVPYEQYF.

This chain links TRBV5-1 with TRBJ2-7; TRBD2 agrees at 14 bases. V lost 4 bases, J lost 2 bases, and 8 bases stayed unmatched. Germline loops: CDR1 SGHRS, CDR2 YFSETQ. The CDR3 length is 17 residues. The chain's CDR3 is CASSRGTSGGPPYEQYF. For the CDR3, the DNA is TGCGCCAGCAGCCGGGGGACTAGCGGGGGACCCCCCTACGAGCAGTACTTC.

This clone was seen once. The V and J genes are TRBV27 and TRBJ2-7; 8 bases map to TRBD1. The CDR3 consists of 16 residues. The V gene's germline CDR1 is MNHEY and CDR2 SMNVEV (reference sequence). The junction had 16 bases not matched to a gene; V was cut back by 6 bases and J by 6 bases. The CDR3: CASSHRRDGQGGEQYF. As DNA, the CDR3 is TGTGCCAGCAGCCACCGCCGGGACGGACAGGGAGGCGAGCAGTACTTC.

The count of this clone is one. This sequence joins TRBV2 and TRBJ2-3; TRBD2 matches 9 bases. Trimming removed 7 bases from V and 2 bases from J; junction bases left unmatched: 7. Germline V gene data show CDR1 as SNHLY and CDR2 as FYNNEI. The CDR3 consists of 15 residues. The chain's CDR3 is CASMRGGPYTDTQYF. Written as DNA, the CDR3 is TGTGCCAGCATGCGGGGGGGGCCTTACACAGATACGCAGTATTTT.